The next 24 T cell receptor beta chains were all read from a single sample in a study of blood T cell repertoires in COVID-19 (dated by TCRdb to the early 2020s). The method was the immunoSEQ multiplex PCR assay. TCRdb took over this immuneACCESS table, retaining in-frame rearrangements with V and J assigned. Such tables are incomplete; in checked studies, under half of the missing clones stem from an unresolved V gene, and the remainder is unexplained. The sample data list hundreds of thousands of clones, and about 88% of these were observed just once. 2% to 3% of the sample is taken by the ten largest. Sequencing was done on a sample of PBMCs or T cells enriched from blood (not recorded which). The receptors originated from a man aged 55-75 years who had recovered from COVID-19.

The chain has TRBV7-8 and TRBJ1-5; D not certain. The CDR3 is 12 amino acids. In germline, CDR1 is SGHVS, CDR2 FQNEAQ. V lost 1 base, J lost 7 bases, and 5 bases lay in between. For the CDR3, the DNA is TGTGCCAGCAGCTTAGTTGGCCAGCCCCAGCATTTT. Translated: CASSLVGQPQHF.

The V call is TRBV5-6, the J call TRBJ2-7, with TRBD2 as a possible D gene (6 bases). Germline CDR1 is SGHDT and CDR2 is YYEEEE. Deletions cut 4 bases from V and 2 bases from J, with 10 bases between. CDR3 length: 13 amino acids. The CDR3 nucleotides read TGTGCCAGCAGCCCCGGGAGTCCCTACGAGCAGTACTTC. Its protein product is CASSPGSPYEQYF.

The chain couples TRBV5-4 to TRBJ2-7; no clear D gene. CDR1 is SGHNT, CDR2 YYREEE, per germline (reference sequence). The CDR3 totals 16 residues. V lost 0 bases to trimming and J lost 1 base, with 14 bases between them. The CDR3 DNA is TGTGCCAGCAGCTTGGTTAGCCCGACCGGGTCCTACGAGCAGTACTTC. Translated, it gives CASSLVSPTGSYEQYF.

This clone was seen only once. This chain joins TRBV5-1 and TRBJ2-7; 8 bases match TRBD2. The CDR3 extends over 15 amino acids. Per germline, CDR1 SGHRS and CDR2 YFSETQ. V lost 0 bases and J lost 2; bases outside the gene matches: 4. The CDR3 sequence: CASSLAGGVAYEQYF. The CDR3 DNA reads as TGCGCCAGCAGCTTGGCCGGGGGGGTCGCCTACGAGCAGTACTTC.

The gene calls are TRBV30 and TRBJ2-5; 8 bases fit TRBD2. The CDR3 contains 15 residues. V gave up 3 bases and J gave up 2 bases; unmatched junction bases: 8. Germline CDR1 GTSNPN, CDR2 SVGIG (reference sequence). CDR3 bases: TGTGCCTGGAGCCAAAGGGTAGCGGGACAAGAGACCCAGTACTTC. Protein product: CAWSQRVAGQETQYF.

This rearrangement joins TRBV6-5 to TRBJ1-4; 7 nucleotides agree with TRBD1. J lost 12 bases, V lost 6 bases, and 4 bases had no gene match. Germline V CDR1 and CDR2: MNHEY, SVGAGI. There are 11 residues in the CDR3. CDR3 in DNA: TGTGCCAGCAGCCCAGGGGGAGAACTGTTTTTT. Protein: CASSPGGELFF.

This chain uses TRBV10-2 with TRBJ2-7; 10 bases match TRBD1. The CDR3 sequence is 17 residues long. CDR1 WSHSY and CDR2 SAAADI come from the germline V gene. Losses at the gene ends were 3 bases for V and 4 bases for J; bases not matched to a gene: 12. The CDR3: CASSEWERRTGGYEQYF. As DNA, the CDR3 is TGCGCCAGCAGTGAATGGGAGCGCAGGACAGGGGGATACGAGCAGTACTTC.

The chain employs TRBV7-3 and TRBJ1-2; unclear D gene. Trimming took 1 base from V and 8 from J, leaving 11 bases between them. The CDR3 extends over 13 amino acids. The germline V gene encodes CDR1 SGHTA and CDR2 FQGTGA. CDR3 region: CASSLRPGWGYTF. CDR3 nucleotide sequence: TGTGCCAGCAGCTTAAGGCCAGGTTGGGGCTACACCTTC.

The chain links TRBV27 to TRBJ2-2, with a weak D call TRBD2 (6 bases). The CDR3 is 12 residues long. Trimming left V 9 bases short and J 4 bases short, with 9 bases between. Germline loops: CDR1 MNHEY, CDR2 SMNVEV (reference sequence). The CDR3 region has the DNA TGTGCCAGTTGGAGGGCCACCGGGGAGCTGTTTTTT. Protein: CASWRATGELFF.

This chain links TRBV9 with TRBJ1-1; no reliable D call. V was trimmed by 4 bases and J by 2 bases, leaving 9 bases between them. Looked up from germline, CDR1 is SGDLS and CDR2 is YYNGEE. The CDR3 totals 13 residues. The CDR3 spells CASSSIRNTEAFF. The CDR3 bases are TGTGCCAGCAGCTCCATTAGAAACACTGAAGCTTTCTTT.

This chain links TRBV5-1 with TRBJ2-7; 13 positions match TRBD2. Germline trimming cut 4 bases from V and 3 bases from J; bases unmatched to any gene: 4. Germline CDR1 reads SGHRS; CDR2 reads YFSETQ. The CDR3 extends over 15 amino acids. The CDR3 bases are TGCGCCAGCAGCGAGACTAGCGGGGGGTTCTACGAGCAGTACTTC. It encodes CASSETSGGFYEQYF.

This sequence joins TRBV15 and TRBJ1-3, with D perhaps matching TRBD1 (5 bases). The germline V and J ends were trimmed by 3 bases and 0 bases, with 9 bases remaining between them. CDR1 and CDR2 from the germline V gene are LNHNV and YYDKDF (reference sequence). CDR3 size: 15 residues. The CDR3 sequence: CATSRDTSSGNTIYF. As DNA, the CDR3 is TGTGCCACCAGCAGGGACACAAGCTCTGGAAACACCATATATTTT.

The chain couples TRBV29-1 to TRBJ1-2; D might be TRBD1 (6 bases). CDR1 SQVTM and CDR2 ANQGSEA come from the germline V gene. V lost 0 bases to trimming and J lost 4 bases, with 6 bases between them. The CDR3 consists of 12 residues. CDR3 nucleotide sequence: TGCAGCGTTGAAGACAGGGGCTATGGCTACACCTTC. The encoded protein is CSVEDRGYGYTF.

This clone was recorded once. The chain carries TRBV7-9 and TRBJ1-1; no reliable D call. The CDR3 extends over 15 amino acids. V was trimmed by 2 bases and J by 4 bases, leaving 14 bases between them. Germline V gives CDR1 SEHNR, CDR2 FQNEAQ (reference sequence). The CDR3 coding sequence is TGTGCCAGCAGCTTATATCCACCCCTGAGCACTGAAGCTTTCTTT. Amino acid sequence: CASSLYPPLSTEAFF.

The chain recombines TRBV2 with TRBJ1-6, with D hard to call. The germline V gene has CDR1 SNHLY and CDR2 FYNNEI. The V gene lost 4 bases and the J gene lost 7 bases, with 8 bases spanning the gap. This CDR3 comprises 13 residues. The CDR3 spells CASSVEHNSPLHF. The CDR3 DNA reads as TGTGCCAGCAGTGTCGAGCACAATTCACCCCTCCACTTT.

CDR3: CASSFWDRPLYGIYF. The CDR3 DNA reads TGTGCCAGCAGCTTCTGGGACAGGCCCCTATATGGCATATATTTT. The chain employs TRBV5-6 and TRBJ1-3; 8 bases are a match to TRBD1. With V trimmed by 2 bases and J by 12 bases, 13 bases remained unmatched. Germline V lookup: CDR1 SGHDT, CDR2 YYEEEE. The CDR3 extends over 15 amino acids.

V gene TRBV12-5 combines with J gene TRBJ1-1, with TRBD1 identical over 9 bases. Unmatched junction bases numbered 28, after V lost 5 bases and J lost 3 bases. The V gene's germline CDR1 is LGHNT and CDR2 FRNRAP. The CDR3 is 22 residues long. The CDR3 reads CASGPRLARIGTGGDIDTEAFF. CDR3 DNA sequence: TGTGCTAGTGGTCCACGTCTTGCTCGAATCGGTACAGGGGGCGATATTGACACTGAAGCTTTCTTT.

The rearrangement joins TRBV14 to TRBJ1-2; TRBD1 aligns across 7 bases. Germline V CDR1 and CDR2: SGHDN, FVKESK. The CDR3 is made up of 14 amino acids. With 4 bases clipped from V and 2 bases from J, the junction kept 4 bases outside the gene matches. CDR3 region: CASSPLGQNYGYTF. CDR3 bases: TGTGCCAGCAGCCCTTTGGGACAGAACTATGGCTACACCTTC.

This chain connects TRBV6-4 to TRBJ2-2; the match to TRBD1 covers 10 bases. With V trimmed by 10 bases and J by 6 bases, 17 bases remained unmatched. This CDR3 is built from 17 residues. Germline V gene data show CDR1 as MRHNA and CDR2 as SNTAGT. The CDR3 DNA sequence: TGTGCCACCTATCGGGACAGGGGTGAGGCACAGCCCGGGGAGCTGTTTTTT. This gives the protein CATYRDRGEAQPGELFF.

This sequence joins TRBV11-2 and TRBJ2-7, with a possible D match to TRBD2 (6 bases). Per germline, CDR1 SGHAT and CDR2 FQNNGV. This CDR3 is built from 15 residues. V lost 2 bases, J lost 4 bases, and 15 bases lay in between. In DNA form, the CDR3 reads TGTGCCAGCAGCTTATTTTTTGGGGGGTCATACGAGCAGTACTTC. Protein product: CASSLFFGGSYEQYF.

The chain links TRBV25-1 to TRBJ2-1; TRBD1 agrees at 8 bases. This CDR3 spans 13 amino acids. After removal of 7 bases from V and 9 bases from J, the junction contained 8 bases not matched to a gene. Germline assignment: CDR1 MGHDK and CDR2 SYGVNS. CDR3 region: CASTRGPPTEQFF. In DNA, the CDR3 is TGTGCCAGCACCAGGGGGCCCCCAACTGAGCAGTTCTTC.

The rearrangement links TRBV2 to TRBJ1-6, with D perhaps TRBD1 (6 bases). From germline, CDR1 is SNHLY and CDR2 FYNNEI. V was clipped by 2 bases and J by 10 bases, with 15 bases between them. This CDR3 spans 15 amino acids. The CDR3 region has the DNA TGTGCCAGCAGTGAATTGCTCGGGGGGCGGTCACCCCTCCACTTT. It encodes CASSELLGGRSPLHF.

V is TRBV21-1 and J is TRBJ1-4; the table's TRBD1 call for D was not verified on the DNA. TRBV21-1 is a pseudogene. This CDR3 is built from 15 residues. CDR3 bases: TGTGCCAGCAGTAGGAAGGGACATACTTATTCAAAACTGTTTTTT. Encoded protein: CASSRKGHTYSKLFF.

The chain joins TRBV6-1 to TRBJ2-1; D is unresolved. The CDR3 contains 11 residues. Germline CDR1 reads MNHNS; CDR2 reads SASEGT. V lost 2 bases and J lost 10, with 6 bases in between. Here the CDR3 reads CASSEMREQFF. The CDR3 DNA sequence: TGTGCCAGCAGTGAAATGCGCGAGCAGTTCTTC.